These T cell receptor beta chains were read from a single sample in a study of blood T cells in healthy people across ages. TCRdb processed the 5' RACE reads anew with MiXCR; each CDR3 protein has one entry. The sample lists almost 800,000 distinct CDR3 sequences; nearly 60% were seen once. Material for sequencing was blood. The origin of the receptors is a man younger than 40 in good health. Each CDR3 is given with its conserved first and last residue. Fields, in order: clone size, V gene, J gene, D gene, CDR3 DNA, CDR3 protein. The D gene is left open where the match is weak. Size is stated for part of the rows, as once, few or many counts, or as a class when the clone is expanded.

clone_size: .
v_call: TRBV19
j_call: TRBJ2-1
d_call: TRBD2
cdr3_nt: TGTGCCAGTAGTTCTCCTGCGGGAGCGGGGAATGAGCAGTTCTTC
cdr3_aa: CASSSPAGAGNEQFF

clone_size: .
v_call: TRBV6-5
j_call: TRBJ2-7
d_call: TRBD2
cdr3_nt: TGTGCCAGCAGTTACTCGAGCGGGGTCTACGAGCAGTACTTC
cdr3_aa: CASSYSSGVYEQYF

clone_size: few
v_call: TRBV7-2
j_call: TRBJ2-5
d_call: TRBD2
cdr3_nt: TGTGCCAGCAGCTTAATAGCGGGAGTTGTGGAGACCCAGTACTTC
cdr3_aa: CASSLIAGVVETQYF

clone_size: once
v_call: TRBV7-9
j_call: TRBJ2-7
d_call: TRBD1
cdr3_nt: TGTGCCAGCAGCTTTGCCGGGACAGTGACCTACGAGCAGTACTTC
cdr3_aa: CASSFAGTVTYEQYF

clone_size: .
v_call: TRBV20-1
j_call: TRBJ1-2
d_call: TRBD1
cdr3_nt: TGCAGTGCGACCGGGACAGGGGGCGAAGGCTACACCTTC
cdr3_aa: CSATGTGGEGYTF

clone_size: .
v_call: TRBV6-2/TRBV6-3
j_call: TRBJ2-1
d_call: TRBD2
cdr3_nt: TGTGCCAGCAGTGGGACTAGCGGGACGGGTGGCAATGAGCAGTTCTTC
cdr3_aa: CASSGTSGTGGNEQFF

clone_size: .
v_call: TRBV28
j_call: TRBJ1-5
d_call: .
cdr3_nt: TGTGCCAGCAGAGGGGTAGGAAGTCAGCCCCAGCATTTT
cdr3_aa: CASRGVGSQPQHF

clone_size: .
v_call: TRBV6-5
j_call: TRBJ1-2
d_call: .
cdr3_nt: TGTGCCAGCTCAGTGTACAGGGAGTCAGGCTACACCTTC
cdr3_aa: CASSVYRESGYTF

clone_size: .
v_call: TRBV4-3
j_call: TRBJ2-2
d_call: .
cdr3_nt: TGCGCCAGCAGCCAAGAGGGAGAAACCGGGGAGCTGTTTTTT
cdr3_aa: CASSQEGETGELFF

clone_size: .
v_call: TRBV7-2
j_call: TRBJ2-7
d_call: .
cdr3_nt: TGTGCCAGCAGCTTAGGGTCGGGCGGCTACGAGCAGTACTTC
cdr3_aa: CASSLGSGGYEQYF

clone_size: .
v_call: TRBV12-3/TRBV12-4
j_call: TRBJ1-2
d_call: .
cdr3_nt: TGTGCCAGCAACACAGGAAGGACTAACTATGGCTACACCTTC
cdr3_aa: CASNTGRTNYGYTF

clone_size: .
v_call: TRBV20-1
j_call: TRBJ2-4
d_call: .
cdr3_nt: TGCAGTGCTAGACAAACTAGGTGGGGCGGCATTCAGTACTTC
cdr3_aa: CSARQTRWGGIQYF

clone_size: many
v_call: TRBV4-2
j_call: TRBJ1-1
d_call: .
cdr3_nt: TGTGCCAGCAGCCGACACTCAAACAGGGAAGCTTTCTTT
cdr3_aa: CASSRHSNREAFF

clone_size: few
v_call: TRBV7-2
j_call: TRBJ2-7
d_call: .
cdr3_nt: TGTGCCAGCGGAGAGAGCGGACTCCACGAGCAGTACTTC
cdr3_aa: CASGESGLHEQYF

clone_size: .
v_call: TRBV7-2
j_call: TRBJ2-6
d_call: .
cdr3_nt: TGTGCCAGCAGCTCCTCACGGGGGGCCAACGTCCTGACTTTC
cdr3_aa: CASSSSRGANVLTF

clone_size: .
v_call: TRBV20-1
j_call: TRBJ2-3
d_call: .
cdr3_nt: TGCAGTGCTAGCCCTGGTCCCCGGGATACGCAGTATTTT
cdr3_aa: CSASPGPRDTQYF

clone_size: .
v_call: TRBV20-1
j_call: TRBJ2-5
d_call: .
cdr3_nt: TGCAGTGCCCCCCACTCGGGCGAGGGGACCCAGTACTTC
cdr3_aa: CSAPHSGEGTQYF

clone_size: .
v_call: TRBV21-1
j_call: TRBJ1-5
d_call: .
cdr3_nt: TGTGCCAGCAGCAAAGCTTTACCGGGACAGGGTCCCAATCAGCCCCAGCATTTT
cdr3_aa: CASSKALPGQGPNQPQHF

clone_size: .
v_call: TRBV4-2
j_call: TRBJ2-3
d_call: .
cdr3_nt: TGTGCCAGCAGCCATGATCGGGACTCCTTCACAGATACGCAGTATTTT
cdr3_aa: CASSHDRDSFTDTQYF

clone_size: .
v_call: TRBV10-3
j_call: TRBJ2-3
d_call: TRBD2
cdr3_nt: TGTGCCATCAGTGAGAGGTTAGCGGGAGGGCCAGATACGCAGTATTTT
cdr3_aa: CAISERLAGGPDTQYF

clone_size: .
v_call: TRBV28
j_call: TRBJ1-2
d_call: .
cdr3_nt: TGTGCCAGCAGTGTATCGGTGACCGGCTATGGCTACACCTTC
cdr3_aa: CASSVSVTGYGYTF

clone_size: few
v_call: TRBV20-1
j_call: TRBJ2-1
d_call: TRBD2
cdr3_nt: TGCAGTGCTAGACCCTTGACTAGCGGGAGCCCTTACAATGAGCAGTTCTTC
cdr3_aa: CSARPLTSGSPYNEQFF

clone_size: .
v_call: TRBV3-1
j_call: TRBJ2-5
d_call: .
cdr3_nt: TGTGCCAGCAGCCGATACTACGGCCAGGGGAGGCACCAAGAGACCCAGTACTTC
cdr3_aa: CASSRYYGQGRHQETQYF

clone_size: .
v_call: TRBV7-2
j_call: TRBJ2-3
d_call: TRBD2
cdr3_nt: TGTGCCAGCACCATTAGCGGGAGGGCCTCGGATACGCAGTATTTT
cdr3_aa: CASTISGRASDTQYF

clone_size: .
v_call: TRBV20-1
j_call: TRBJ2-5
d_call: TRBD2
cdr3_nt: TGCAGTGTTAGTCGACCCGGGCTAGCGGGGGCCAATAATAAAGAGACCCAGTACTTC
cdr3_aa: CSVSRPGLAGANNKETQYF

clone_size: .
v_call: TRBV6-4
j_call: TRBJ2-3
d_call: .
cdr3_nt: TGTGCCAGCAGTTCGTCGATCACAGATACGCAGTATTTT
cdr3_aa: CASSSSITDTQYF

clone_size: .
v_call: TRBV27
j_call: TRBJ1-6
d_call: .
cdr3_nt: TGTGCCAGCGGGTGGACAGCTGCCTATTCACCCCTCCACTTT
cdr3_aa: CASGWTAAYSPLHF

clone_size: .
v_call: TRBV11-2
j_call: TRBJ2-1
d_call: TRBD2
cdr3_nt: TGTGCCAGCAGTAAGACTAGCGGGGGGATTAATGAGCAGTTCTTC
cdr3_aa: CASSKTSGGINEQFF

clone_size: .
v_call: TRBV7-9
j_call: TRBJ2-1
d_call: .
cdr3_nt: TGTGCCAGCAGCTCTAACCGACAGCATGAGCAGTTCTTC
cdr3_aa: CASSSNRQHEQFF

clone_size: .
v_call: TRBV3-1
j_call: TRBJ2-2
d_call: .
cdr3_nt: TGTGCCAGCTGGGGAAGAGGAACCGGGGAGCTGTTTTTT
cdr3_aa: CASWGRGTGELFF

clone_size: .
v_call: TRBV3-1
j_call: TRBJ1-6
d_call: .
cdr3_nt: TGTGCCAGCAGCCAAGAAGGCCGGGGGCGGCCACCCCTCCACTTT
cdr3_aa: CASSQEGRGRPPLHF

clone_size: few
v_call: TRBV7-2
j_call: TRBJ2-3
d_call: .
cdr3_nt: TGTGCCAGCAGCTTAGAAGGGTCAGGCACAGATACGCAGTATTTT
cdr3_aa: CASSLEGSGTDTQYF

clone_size: .
v_call: TRBV6-1
j_call: TRBJ2-1
d_call: TRBD2
cdr3_nt: TGTGCCAGCAGATCCACCCGACTAGCGGGAGATATCTACAATGAGCAGTTCTTC
cdr3_aa: CASRSTRLAGDIYNEQFF

clone_size: .
v_call: TRBV18
j_call: TRBJ2-5
d_call: .
cdr3_nt: TGTGCCAGTCAGGCCGTCAGGACCCAGTACTTC
cdr3_aa: CASQAVRTQYF

clone_size: .
v_call: TRBV4-3
j_call: TRBJ1-1
d_call: TRBD1
cdr3_nt: TGCGCCAGCAGCCTAGACAGGGACGGAAACACTGAAGCTTTCTTT
cdr3_aa: CASSLDRDGNTEAFF

clone_size: .
v_call: TRBV20-1
j_call: TRBJ2-3
d_call: .
cdr3_nt: TGCAGTGCTCCCCCGGGGGGCACAGATACGCAGTATTTT
cdr3_aa: CSAPPGGTDTQYF

clone_size: .
v_call: TRBV4-1
j_call: TRBJ2-1
d_call: .
cdr3_nt: TGCGCCAGCAGCTCGATAGGGCTAGCGATGTCTGATGAGCAGTTCTTC
cdr3_aa: CASSSIGLAMSDEQFF

clone_size: .
v_call: TRBV7-9
j_call: TRBJ1-1
d_call: .
cdr3_nt: TGTGCCAGCAGCTCGGACTATTCCAGGGGCACTGAAGCTTTCTTT
cdr3_aa: CASSSDYSRGTEAFF

clone_size: .
v_call: TRBV7-9
j_call: TRBJ1-5
d_call: .
cdr3_nt: TGTGCCAGCAGCTTACCAGGACGAAATCAGCCCCAGCATTTT
cdr3_aa: CASSLPGRNQPQHF

clone_size: .
v_call: TRBV4-3
j_call: TRBJ2-4
d_call: .
cdr3_nt: TGCGCCAGCAGCCAAGATTTTCGGGCACCTGGGAACATTCAGTACTTC
cdr3_aa: CASSQDFRAPGNIQYF

clone_size: .
v_call: TRBV27
j_call: TRBJ2-1
d_call: TRBD1
cdr3_nt: TGTGCCAGCACCGGGACAGGGGGGTACAATGAGCAGTTCTTC
cdr3_aa: CASTGTGGYNEQFF

clone_size: .
v_call: TRBV11-2
j_call: TRBJ2-1
d_call: .
cdr3_nt: TGTGCCAGCAGGTCCTGGGGGGTAACCTACAATGAGCAGTTCTTC
cdr3_aa: CASRSWGVTYNEQFF

clone_size: .
v_call: TRBV20-1
j_call: TRBJ1-2
d_call: .
cdr3_nt: TGCAGTGCTGGGTCGGGGCGGGGCCTAAACTATGGCTACACCTTC
cdr3_aa: CSAGSGRGLNYGYTF

clone_size: .
v_call: TRBV7-6
j_call: TRBJ2-1
d_call: TRBD2
cdr3_nt: TGTGCCAGCAGCTTAGTAGCTAGCGGGAGTGTGAATGAGCAGTTCTTC
cdr3_aa: CASSLVASGSVNEQFF

clone_size: .
v_call: TRBV11-1
j_call: TRBJ2-7
d_call: .
cdr3_nt: TGTGCCAGCAGCTTAATGCGGGGAAATTACGAGCAGTACTTC
cdr3_aa: CASSLMRGNYEQYF

clone_size: .
v_call: TRBV25-1
j_call: TRBJ1-4
d_call: .
cdr3_nt: TGTGCCAGCAGTGATCCAGTAAATGAAAAACTGTTTTTT
cdr3_aa: CASSDPVNEKLFF

clone_size: .
v_call: TRBV7-2
j_call: TRBJ2-5
d_call: .
cdr3_nt: TGTGCCAGCAGCTTCCCCGGGACCAAGCAGTACTTC
cdr3_aa: CASSFPGTKQYF

clone_size: many
v_call: TRBV5-1
j_call: TRBJ1-1
d_call: .
cdr3_nt: TGCGCCAGCAGTTTGGACAGAGAAGCTTTCTTT
cdr3_aa: CASSLDREAFF

clone_size: .
v_call: TRBV7-9
j_call: TRBJ2-7
d_call: .
cdr3_nt: TGTGCCAGCAGCTTAAGTTCAGACTACTACGAGCAGTACTTC
cdr3_aa: CASSLSSDYYEQYF

clone_size: .
v_call: TRBV4-3
j_call: TRBJ1-2
d_call: .
cdr3_nt: TGCGCCAGCAGCCAAGGTCCCGGAGAAAATTACTATGGCTACACCTTC
cdr3_aa: CASSQGPGENYYGYTF

clone_size: .
v_call: TRBV24-1
j_call: TRBJ2-1
d_call: TRBD2
cdr3_nt: TGTGCCACCAGTGATCCGACGCTAGCGGGAGGGCCGGGTGAGCAGTTCTTC
cdr3_aa: CATSDPTLAGGPGEQFF

clone_size: .
v_call: TRBV6-6
j_call: TRBJ2-3
d_call: TRBD2
cdr3_nt: TGTGCCAGCAGTTACACTAGCGATGGCACAGATACGCAGTATTTT
cdr3_aa: CASSYTSDGTDTQYF

clone_size: few
v_call: TRBV4-2
j_call: TRBJ2-1
d_call: .
cdr3_nt: TGTGCCAGCAGCCCTAGAGGGGACCCCCAGTTCTTC
cdr3_aa: CASSPRGDPQFF